Detailed here is one T cell receptor beta chain. Its antigen is currently unknown. Making use of molecular barcodes, quantitative 5'-RACE generated TCR beta libraries. TCRdb reanalysed the 5' RACE reads using MiXCR and keeps one entry per CDR3 protein. The table includes roughly 670,000 distinct CDR3 sequences, around 17% detected once. These data come from a study of CD8 T cells in ankylosing spondylitis. Study outcomes and limitations: Prior literature has documented some motif variants in synovial fluid and blood from reactive arthritis. The study looked at matched synovial fluid samples from ankylosing spondylitis patients. Disease-linked clones were reported to be significantly enriched there. What seemed typical of ankylosing spondylitis blood was a TCR beta motif built from 7 or 8 highly homologous variants. Clones linked to the disease showed a CD8+ phenotype. They occurred at relatively low frequencies in peripheral blood.

This CDR3 is 14 amino acids long. V lost 4 bases to trimming and J lost 6 bases; unmatched junction nucleotides: 9. Looked up from germline, CDR1 is SGHRS and CDR2 is YFSETQ. The clonotype was recovered from a male donor with ankylosing spondylitis. This chain connects TRBV5-1 to TRBJ2-7; 8 bases align to TRBD1. The sequenced material came from blood, either unsorted or a sorted T cell fraction (not recorded which). In DNA form, the CDR3 reads TGCGCCAGCAGCCCGGACAGGGTCCTAGGCGAGCAGTACTTC. Amino acids: CASSPDRVLGEQYF.